This T cell receptor beta chain was sequenced during a study of shared clonotypes between healthy human individuals (dated by TCRdb to 2020 to 2022). Concerning the study at large: The cohort included a few men and two women between 18 and 49 years of age. Per donor, three plates each were used for CD4 naive and CD4 memory, two for CD8 naive, and one for CD8 memory. The study deeply sequenced blood TCR repertoires of several healthy adults to estimate repertoire size and the extent of clonotype sharing between individuals. To increase sequencing depth and limit assay-specific biases, TCR repertoire library preparation and sequencing were carried out by different laboratories using diverse techniques. Leukapheresis yielded between about 0.94 and 8.9 billion PBMCs per donor. The paper as a whole reports these results and caveats: Across a handful of donors, around 5% of naive CD4, around 3.5% of naive CD8, 2.3% of memory CD4, and approximately 0.4% of memory CD8 clonotypes were shared. Sampling was limited to blood, and TCR repertoires in tissue likely differ from TCR repertoires in blood. Larger estimated clonotype richness was generally found for naive subsets than for memory subsets. The genetic and exposure-history diversity represented was limited by the small number of donors. Pairwise subsampling led to the expectation that sequencing depth would affect the degree of clonotype sharing among donors. Clonotypes shared by all four sorted-subset donors showed higher generation probabilities than non-shared clonotypes. Even with the large sequencing depth, rarefaction of the sorted-subset datasets indicated that sequencing was incomplete.

For the CD8 naive samples, CD45RO-negative cells were positively selected for CCR7, yielding a CD45RA+CCR7+ population from which TemRA cells were excluded. The donors were healthy, HIV-negative adults who had no recently reported acute infections or vaccinations. Every donor was a Caucasian adult living in Nashville, Tennessee, USA. After blood collection by leukapheresis, PBMCs were isolated using Ficoll-Histopaque density gradient centrifugation and then cryopreserved in the vapor phase of liquid nitrogen. Analytical flow cytometry was used to check the purity and quantity of each magnetically sorted T cell population. Genomic DNA was isolated from each sorted fraction and quantified by UV absorbance on a Nanodrop 2000c. In the case of this clone: It has no known antigen specificity. The input lacks base qualities; no much larger clone sits a single base away.

The CDR3 covers 14 residues, taking in both the cysteine and the phenylalanine. Of all the DNA, just the CDR3 is kept, 42 bases in frame from base 1. Trimming takes 0 bases from V and 9 bases from J, and the germline ends sit 13 bases apart. Reading the germline V gene (reference sequence) gives CDR1 LNHNV and CDR2 YYDKDF. Using the deep immunoSEQ assay, multiplex PCR amplified TCR CDR3 regions from genomic DNA. Extracted genomic DNA from each cell subset was spread evenly across all wells of several immunoSEQ 96-well plates, with each plate serving as a replicate. Each replicate PCR for sorted subsets received around 200 ng genomic DNA, equal to about 30,000 T cell genomes. The purified libraries were quantified using a Qubit 3.0 fluorometer, sized with a Bioanalyzer 2100, and then quantified again using the KAPA Library Quantification kit. A separate single-read 150-cycle Illumina NextSeq 550 flow cell was used to sequence each immunoSEQ 96-well plate. On the authors' methods: Because the immunoSEQ output held only junctional sequences and lacked quality scores, the filtering could not match the filtering applied to full-length reads. Sequences were annotated with PyIR, a Python wrapper for IgBLAST v1.9, using IMGT germline references to assign V/J genes and CDR3. Any read was removed if the V/J assignment was weak (E-value above 1e-6), the CDR3 was missing, or the read contained stop codons, out-of-frame junctions, or ambiguous translated residues. V3J clonotypes were defined as sequences sharing an identical inferred V gene, J gene, and CDR3 amino acid sequence. To compute the percentage overlap between repertoires, the number of shared unique clonotypes was divided by the size of the smaller repertoire. Richness of each repertoire was evaluated using RTK rarefaction, the Chao1 estimator, and Recon v2.1 estimates of unobserved clonotypes. For all TCRbeta clonotypes obtained by the gDNA method from four donors, generation probabilities were computed with OLGA. In TCRdb, the immuneACCESS table is reduced to in-frame sequences with V and J assigned. These tables do not hold every clone; where another copy was compared, an unresolved V gene accounts for under half, and the others remain unexplained. That table supplies the V and J calls and clone size; D and trimming were determined from the DNA. This sample holds over 800,000 clones; over 90% were observed only once. Around 24% of the sample lies in the top ten.

The receptor was isolated from a man aged 25-45 years in good health. The rearrangement combines TRBV15 with TRBJ2-3; the D gene lacks a confident call. Sample: naive CD8+ T cells sorted from blood. The cell subset or site label of this sample denotes: CD45RA+CCR7+. CDR3 loop: CATSRDLLPSTQYF. The DNA reads TGTGCCACCAGCAGAGATCTCTTACCGTCGACGCAGTATTTT.